One T cell receptor (beta chain) is described in this entry. This specimen comes from a study of early T cells in non-severe SARS-CoV-2 infection. Individual cDNA molecules received unique molecular identifiers. From the 5' RACE reads, TCRdb called clonotypes with MiXCR, one entry per CDR3 protein. The sample carries tens of thousands of distinct CDR3 sequences, about 14% recorded once. Germline CDR1 reads LNHDA; CDR2 reads SQIVND (reference sequence). V lost 3 bases and J lost 3; bases outside the gene matches: 4. CDR3 length: 16 residues. The rearrangement links TRBV19 to TRBJ2-7; 14 bases are shared with TRBD2. The sequencing here drew on whole blood, taken at baseline. The TCR originated in an adult who was a healthcare worker with PCR-confirmed SARS-CoV-2 infection or an uninfected control (not recorded which). CDR3 residues: CASSMAGTSGSYEQYF. DNA of the CDR3: TGTGCCAGTAGTATGGCCGGGACTAGCGGGAGCTACGAGCAGTACTTC.